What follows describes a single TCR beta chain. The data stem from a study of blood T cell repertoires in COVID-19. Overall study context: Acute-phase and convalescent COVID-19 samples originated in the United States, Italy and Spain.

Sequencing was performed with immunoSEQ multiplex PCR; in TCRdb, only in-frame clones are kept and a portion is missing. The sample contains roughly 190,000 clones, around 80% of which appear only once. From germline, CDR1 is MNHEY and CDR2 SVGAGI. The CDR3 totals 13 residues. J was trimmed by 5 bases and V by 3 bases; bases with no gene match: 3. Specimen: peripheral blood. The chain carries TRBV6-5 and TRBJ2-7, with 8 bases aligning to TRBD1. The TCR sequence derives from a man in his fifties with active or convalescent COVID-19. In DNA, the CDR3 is TGTGCCAGCAGTTATATGACAGGGGACGAGCAGTACTTC. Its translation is CASSYMTGDEQYF.